This T cell receptor (beta chain) was recorded in a study of Ad26.COV2.S vaccination and SARS-CoV-2 variants. Treatment: roughly 18 received Ad26.COV2.S at low or high dose, single or two shots; 5 received placebo; per-sample allocation not given. Vaccine and placebo recipients were sampled on day 63 after the first injection. Germline V gene lookup returns CDR1 ENHRY and CDR2 SYGVKD. V was pared by 0 bases and J by 4 bases, with 9 bases between. This CDR3 is built from 14 residues. This clone has a handful of counts. Produced via immunoSEQ multiplex PCR; TCRdb's table is partial and in-frame only. This sample yields a few hundred thousand clones, of which roughly 91% are seen a single time; approximately 4.5% belongs to the top ten.

The receptor's source is a person aged 18-65 years who received the Ad26.COV2.S COVID-19 vaccine or a placebo. The chain has TRBV10-3 and TRBJ2-5, with D tentatively TRBD2 (5 bases). The sequencing used peripheral blood, collected in a trial of Ad26.COV2.S vaccine versus placebo. The CDR3 loop reads CAISESRAGETQYF. CDR3 nucleotides: TGTGCCATCAGTGAGTCAAGGGCGGGAGAGACCCAGTACTTC.